In this sample, the clone carrying this TCR beta chain turned up once. The CDR3 is made up of 18 amino acids. Germline values: CDR1 MGHRA, CDR2 YSYEKL. V lost 3 bases and J 0 bases, leaving 15 bases between the germline ends. The data were obtained in a study of blood T cell repertoires in COVID-19. TCRdb's table, derived via immunoSEQ multiplex PCR, lists solely in-frame clones and lacks some. The sample includes fewer than 350,000 clones, roughly 86% of them seen just once. The rearrangement uses TRBV4-1 and TRBJ2-6, with D possibly matching TRBD1 (6 bases). The sequenced material came from peripheral blood. The source of this sequence is a man aged 18 to 29 with active or convalescent COVID-19. The CDR3 DNA is TGCGCCAGCAGCCACGGGCGTGTAGGGGGCTCTGGGGCCAACGTCCTGACTTTC. Translated, it gives CASSHGRVGGSGANVLTF.